Sequencing of this T cell receptor beta chain was carried out in a study of blood T cell repertoires in COVID-19 (TCRdb year 2020). At the level of the whole study: Samples covering the acute and convalescent phases of COVID-19 were provided by collaborators in the United States, Italy and Spain. The prospective study material was composed of cDNA or gDNA derived from T cells, B-cell-depleted T cells, or PBMCs. Deeply sampled blood TCRbeta repertoires from subjects exposed to, actively infected with, or recovered from COVID-19 were included in the dataset. A freely available public database, intended as a resource for researchers studying the immune response to SARS-CoV-2, is where the repertoires were released. The samples were drawn from two sources: the first 160 participants of the ongoing ImmuneRACE study, and over 1,000 subjects contributed by 6 global collaborators. The sample metadata nearly always contained a de-identified subject ID, COVID-19 status, age in years and sex. HLA class I and class II types, where available, came from metadata supplied by the sample provider rather than from assay-based typing.

TCRbeta CDR3 regions were amplified from genomic DNA using the immunoSEQ Assay, a bias-controlled multiplex PCR. In the authors' own workflow: The number of nucleated cells in each sample was estimated from the amplification of reference gene primers within the assay. Sequence reads were collapsed and filtered to measure the absolute abundance of every unique TCRbeta CDR3 rearrangement. For each sample, productive Simpson clonality was calculated as the square root of Simpson's diversity index across productive rearrangements. TCRdb stores this immuneACCESS table with in-frame sequences only. Part of the clones is absent; in the studies checked, under half of the shortfall reflects unresolved V genes, and no reason is known for the rest. The V and J calls and clone size come from that table; D and trimming were worked out from the DNA. The sample contains roughly 200,000 clones, around nine tenths of them found a single time. In total, the top ten clones hold 6.2% of the sample.

Of note for this clone: There is no known antigen for this receptor. Base quality data are lacking; no much larger clone is found one base away.

General conclusions and limits of the study: How much clinical and demographic metadata was included differed by source and by participant, and the metadata was provided uncurated.

V trim: 7 bases; J trim: 2 bases; unmatched bases: 12. Counted from cysteine to phenylalanine, this CDR3 has 16 amino acids. The retained sequence is limited to the CDR3, 48 bases, with the frame set at the first base. The germline V gene (reference sequence) yields MNHEY for CDR1 and SMNVEV for CDR2. A second Seattle source provided samples from volunteer blood donors who had recovered from COVID-19. Collaborating institutions collected whole blood in K2EDTA tubes following their own protocols. Collaborator samples were shipped for TCRbeta analysis as frozen whole blood, isolated PBMCs, or DNA extracted from either sample type.

Here the chain combines TRBV27 and TRBJ2-3; TRBD1 aligns with 7 central bases. Sequencing used peripheral blood. The clonotype originates from a man aged 55 to 70 who had recovered from COVID-19. The CDR3 sequence is CASTMTGTVTTDTQYF. The nucleotide sequence reads as follows: TGTGCCAGCACCATGACAGGGACCGTAACCACAGATACGCAGTATTTT.